This T cell receptor (beta chain) emerged from a study of low-dose radiotherapy and immunotherapy resistance in tumors (dated by TCRdb to between 2020 and 2023). With respect to the entire study: Cohort 1 received 0.5 Gy per fraction every 2 weeks, with a prescribed total PTV dose of 6.5 Gy. Patients were given nivolumab as a 240 mg flat dose every two weeks and ipilimumab at 1 mg/kg every six weeks, with both drugs delivered intravenously. Starting on cycle 1 day 1, patients took 300 mg of aspirin by mouth once daily for four cycles. Patients in Cohort 2 were given 1 Gy per fraction every two weeks, for a total of 13 Gy across 26 weeks. Cyclophosphamide 200 mg/m2 was given intravenously every two weeks, one day before each radiation and immunotherapy administration. No randomization into treatment groups was done for the people taking part in the trial. The translational analysis covered eight patients: three from the first dose cohort and the first five from the second dose cohort.

To make first-strand cDNA, Superscript III was used along with a set of TRAV- and TRBV-specific primers so that both the TCRalpha and TCRbeta chains were covered. TCRs were amplified with Phusion for 15 to 25 PCR cycles using a constant-region primer together with the adapter attached to the V primers. Isolated mRNA was amplified with the MessageAmp II aRNA Amplification Kit, using a roughly 15-hour in vitro transcription at 37°C. The Dynabeads mRNA DIRECT Purification Kit was used to isolate mRNA for TCR sequencing. Indexed Illumina adapters were added in a second Phusion PCR of around 23 cycles, and the PCR products were purified with AMPure XP beads. As for how the authors treated the data: Custom Perl scripts were used to pool TCR sequences that encoded the same protein, to remove out-of-frame sequences, and to calculate the abundance of each clonotype. TCR sequences supported by only a single read were excluded from analysis. Repertoire metrics included Shannon entropy, Gini index, clonality, richness, and frequency of TCRs shared between repertoires. TCRdb's own reprocessing of the public reads used fastp at Q25 and MiXCR and kept productive beta chains. Identical CDR3 proteins give one entry, which carries the most common genes and DNA. What appears here as the V and J calls and clone size reflects TCRdb's work, not the paper's. The sample profile shows 10,000 to 15,000 distinct CDR3 sequences; 76% of them were found once. Roughly 3.2% of the sample is in the top ten clones.

As regards this clonotype: There is no known antigen for this receptor. There are no base qualities to consult, and no much larger clone falls within one base.

Donors were enrolled in RACIN, a single-arm phase I dose-escalation trial combining nivolumab, ipilimumab, aspirin, low-dose cyclophosphamide and low-dose radiotherapy. Eligible patients had advanced, TIL-negative solid tumors. The germline ends are 20 bases apart after V is trimmed by 4 bases and J by 4 bases. There are 15 amino acids in the CDR3, from cysteine to phenylalanine inclusive. The read is trimmed to its CDR3 DNA, 45 bases read in frame from base 1. From the germline V gene (reference sequence), CDR1 is DFQATT and CDR2 is SNEGSKA. The TCR comes from a human donor with advanced metastatic prostate, ovarian, gallbladder or colorectal cancer (not recorded which). This table probably holds off-target reads from a library built for another chain. The chain links TRBV20-1 with TRBJ2-7, with the identity of the D gene unclear. The DNA sequence reads TGCAGTGCTAATCGGTTGAGGCGGCCAGATTACGAGCAGTACTTC. This sequence encodes CSANRLRRPDYEQYF.